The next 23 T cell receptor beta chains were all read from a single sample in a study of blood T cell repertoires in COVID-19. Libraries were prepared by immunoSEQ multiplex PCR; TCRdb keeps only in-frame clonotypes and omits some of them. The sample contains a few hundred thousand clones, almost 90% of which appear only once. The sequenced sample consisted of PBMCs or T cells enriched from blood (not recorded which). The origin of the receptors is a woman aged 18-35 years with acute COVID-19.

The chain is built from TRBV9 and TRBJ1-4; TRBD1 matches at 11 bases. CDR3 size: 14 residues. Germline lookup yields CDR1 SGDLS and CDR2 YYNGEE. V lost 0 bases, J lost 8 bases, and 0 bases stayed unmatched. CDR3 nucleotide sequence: TGTGCCAGCAGCGTAGGGACAGGGGGCGAAAAACTGTTTTTT. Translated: CASSVGTGGEKLFF.

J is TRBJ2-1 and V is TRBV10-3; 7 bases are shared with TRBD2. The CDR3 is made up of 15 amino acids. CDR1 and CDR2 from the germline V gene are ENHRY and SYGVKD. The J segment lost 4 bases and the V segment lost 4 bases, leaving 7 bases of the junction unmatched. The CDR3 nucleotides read TGTGCCATCAGTGGGCCAGCGGGAACGTACAATGAGCAGTTCTTC. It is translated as CAISGPAGTYNEQFF.

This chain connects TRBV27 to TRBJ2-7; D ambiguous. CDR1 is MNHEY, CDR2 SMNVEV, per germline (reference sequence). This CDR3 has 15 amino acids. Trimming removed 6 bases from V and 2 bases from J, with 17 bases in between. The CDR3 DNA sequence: TGTGCCAGCAGCCCCGGTATTGAGGCCACCTACGAGCAGTACTTC. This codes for CASSPGIEATYEQYF.

Here the CDR3 DNA reads TGTGCCAGTAGTGCTAGGACTGGTAGGGAAAAACTGTTTTTT. Translated: CASSARTGREKLFF. The chain has TRBV19 and TRBJ1-4; D unresolved. Germline V gives CDR1 LNHDA, CDR2 SQIVND (reference sequence). Trimming removed 5 bases at V and 8 bases at J, with 15 bases between. The CDR3 has 14 residues.

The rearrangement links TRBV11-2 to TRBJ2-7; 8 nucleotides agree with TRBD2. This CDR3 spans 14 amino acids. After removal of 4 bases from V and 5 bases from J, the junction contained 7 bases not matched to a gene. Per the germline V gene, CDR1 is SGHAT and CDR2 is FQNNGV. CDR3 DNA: TGTGCCAGCAGCTCACGGGAGGGGAAGGACGAGCAGTACTTC. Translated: CASSSREGKDEQYF.

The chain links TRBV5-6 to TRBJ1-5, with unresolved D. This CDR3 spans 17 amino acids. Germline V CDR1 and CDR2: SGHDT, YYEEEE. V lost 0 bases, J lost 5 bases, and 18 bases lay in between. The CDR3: CASSLASTVEGDQPQHF. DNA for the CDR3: TGTGCCAGCAGCTTGGCCTCCACGGTCGAGGGAGATCAGCCCCAGCATTTT.

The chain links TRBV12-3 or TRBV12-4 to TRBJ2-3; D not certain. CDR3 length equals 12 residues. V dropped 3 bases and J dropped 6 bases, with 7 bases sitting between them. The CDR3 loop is CASSFPVDTQYF. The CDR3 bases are TGTGCCAGCAGTTTCCCAGTGGATACGCAGTATTTT.

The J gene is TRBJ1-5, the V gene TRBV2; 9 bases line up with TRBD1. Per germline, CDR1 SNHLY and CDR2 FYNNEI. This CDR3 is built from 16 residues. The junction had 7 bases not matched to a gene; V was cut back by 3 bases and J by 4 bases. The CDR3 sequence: CASSDKTGTGNQPQHF. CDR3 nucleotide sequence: TGTGCCAGCAGTGATAAGACCGGGACAGGGAATCAGCCCCAGCATTTT.

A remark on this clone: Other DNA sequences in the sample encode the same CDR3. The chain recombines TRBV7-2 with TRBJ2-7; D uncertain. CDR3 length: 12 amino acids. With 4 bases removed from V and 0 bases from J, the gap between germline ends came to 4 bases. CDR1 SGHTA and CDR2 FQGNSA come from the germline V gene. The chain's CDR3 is CASSSSSYEQYF. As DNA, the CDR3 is TGTGCCAGCAGCTCGAGCTCCTACGAGCAGTACTTC.

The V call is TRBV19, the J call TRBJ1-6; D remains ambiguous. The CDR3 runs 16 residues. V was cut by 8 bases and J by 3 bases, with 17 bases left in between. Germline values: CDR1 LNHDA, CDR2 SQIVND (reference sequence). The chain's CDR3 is CASGLSNSGYNSPLHF. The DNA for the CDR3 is TGTGCCAGTGGGTTGAGCAACAGTGGCTATAATTCACCCCTCCACTTT.

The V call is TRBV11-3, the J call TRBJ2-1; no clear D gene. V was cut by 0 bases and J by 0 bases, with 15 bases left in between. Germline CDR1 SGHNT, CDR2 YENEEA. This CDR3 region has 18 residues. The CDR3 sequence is CASSLDQAGTGSYNEQFF. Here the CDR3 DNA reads TGTGCCAGCAGCTTAGATCAAGCCGGTACCGGCTCCTACAATGAGCAGTTCTTC.

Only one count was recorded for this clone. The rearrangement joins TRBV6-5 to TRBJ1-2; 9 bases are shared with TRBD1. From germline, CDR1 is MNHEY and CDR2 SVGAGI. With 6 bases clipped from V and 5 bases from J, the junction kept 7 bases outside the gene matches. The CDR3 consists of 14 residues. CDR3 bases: TGTGCCAGCAGAAAACAGGGGGCTAGGTATGGCTACACCTTC. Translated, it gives CASRKQGARYGYTF.

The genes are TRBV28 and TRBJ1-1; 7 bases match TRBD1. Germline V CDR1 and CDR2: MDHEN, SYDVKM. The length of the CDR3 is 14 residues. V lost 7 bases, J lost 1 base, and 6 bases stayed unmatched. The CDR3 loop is CASNMDRSNTEAFF. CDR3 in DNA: TGTGCCAGCAATATGGACAGGTCGAACACTGAAGCTTTCTTT.

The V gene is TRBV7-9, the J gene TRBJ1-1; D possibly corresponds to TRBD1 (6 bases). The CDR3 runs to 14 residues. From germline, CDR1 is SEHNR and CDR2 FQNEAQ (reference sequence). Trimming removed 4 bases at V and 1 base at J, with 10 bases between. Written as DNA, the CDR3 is TGTGCCAGCAGCTCCGGGACAACGAACACTGAAGCTTTCTTT. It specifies CASSSGTTNTEAFF.

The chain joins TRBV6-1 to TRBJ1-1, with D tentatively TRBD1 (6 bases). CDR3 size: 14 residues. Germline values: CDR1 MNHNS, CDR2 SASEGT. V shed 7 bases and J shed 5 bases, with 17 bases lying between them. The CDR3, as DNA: TGTGCCAGCACCCCAGGGGAGTGGAGGACTGAAGCTTTCTTT. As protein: CASTPGEWRTEAFF.

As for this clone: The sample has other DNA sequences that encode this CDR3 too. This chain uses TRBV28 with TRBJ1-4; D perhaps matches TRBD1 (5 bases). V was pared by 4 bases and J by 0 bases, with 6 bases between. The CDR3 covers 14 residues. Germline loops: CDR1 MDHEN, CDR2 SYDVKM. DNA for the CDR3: TGTGCCAGCAGTTCGGGGGCAACTAATGAAAAACTGTTTTTT. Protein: CASSSGATNEKLFF.

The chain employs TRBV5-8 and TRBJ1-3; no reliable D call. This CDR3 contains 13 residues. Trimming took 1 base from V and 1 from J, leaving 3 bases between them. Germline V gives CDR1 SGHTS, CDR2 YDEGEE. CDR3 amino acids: CASSLPSGNTIYF. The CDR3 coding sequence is TGTGCCAGCAGCTTGCCTTCTGGAAACACCATATATTTT.

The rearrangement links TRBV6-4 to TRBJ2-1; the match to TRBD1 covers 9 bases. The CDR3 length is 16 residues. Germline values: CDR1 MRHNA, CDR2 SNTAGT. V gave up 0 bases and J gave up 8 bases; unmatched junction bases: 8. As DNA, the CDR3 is TGTGCCAGCAGTGACTCGATGGGACAGGGAGTCGATGAGCAGTTCTTC. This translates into CASSDSMGQGVDEQFF.

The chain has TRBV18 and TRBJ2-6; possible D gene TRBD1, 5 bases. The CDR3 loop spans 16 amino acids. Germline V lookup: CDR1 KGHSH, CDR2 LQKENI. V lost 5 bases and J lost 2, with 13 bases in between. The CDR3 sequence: CASSVRVDPGANVLTF. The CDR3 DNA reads TGTGCCAGCTCAGTCAGGGTAGACCCTGGGGCCAACGTCCTGACTTTC.

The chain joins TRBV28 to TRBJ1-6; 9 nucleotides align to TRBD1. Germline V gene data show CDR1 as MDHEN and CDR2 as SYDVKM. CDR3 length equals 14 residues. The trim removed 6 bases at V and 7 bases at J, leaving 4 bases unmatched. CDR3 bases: TGTGCCAGCAGGGGACAGGGCAAAAATTCACCCCTCCACTTT. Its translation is CASRGQGKNSPLHF.

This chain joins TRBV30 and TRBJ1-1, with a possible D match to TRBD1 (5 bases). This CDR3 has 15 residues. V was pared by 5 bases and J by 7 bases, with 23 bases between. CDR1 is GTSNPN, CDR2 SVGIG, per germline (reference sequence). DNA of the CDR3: TGTGCCTGGGCACGAACGGGACTCACGAAGGGTGAAGCTTTCTTT. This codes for CAWARTGLTKGEAFF.

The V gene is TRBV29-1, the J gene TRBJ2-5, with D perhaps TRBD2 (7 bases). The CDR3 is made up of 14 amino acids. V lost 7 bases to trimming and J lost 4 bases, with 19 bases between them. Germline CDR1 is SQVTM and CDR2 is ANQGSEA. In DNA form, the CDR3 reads TGCAGCGCAACACAGGGAGGGAATGGAGAGACCCAGTACTTC. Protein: CSATQGGNGETQYF.

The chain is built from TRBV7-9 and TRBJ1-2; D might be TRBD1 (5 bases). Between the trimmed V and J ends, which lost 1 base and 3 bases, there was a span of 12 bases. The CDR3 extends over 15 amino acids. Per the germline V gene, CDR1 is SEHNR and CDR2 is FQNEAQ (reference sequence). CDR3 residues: CASSLGPRVDYGYTF. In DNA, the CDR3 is TGTGCCAGCAGCTTAGGTCCCAGGGTTGACTATGGCTACACCTTC.